Listed below are T cell receptor beta chains from one sample, sequenced in a study of beta chain features in type 1 diabetes. The method was immunoSEQ multiplex PCR; TCRdb's version includes in-frame clones alone and lacks a portion of them. The repertoire has 250,000 to 300,000 clones, around 24% of them found once; the top ten carry roughly 0.011%. Sequencing used naive CD4+ T cells from blood. The receptors were sampled from a woman aged 25 to 39 with type 1 diabetes. The conserved cysteine and the conserved F or W are not part of the CDR3 here.

V	J	CDR3
TRBV4-1	TRBJ1-1	ASSQELGTEAF
TRBV5-4	TRBJ2-2	ASSRTSGYTGELF
TRBV19	TRBJ2-1	ASSLTSDPYNEQF
TRBV29-1	TRBJ2-7	SARVLAGGSSYEQY
TRBV18	TRBJ1-2	ASSREAFYGYT
TRBV9	TRBJ1-1	ASSFSSQGTEAF
TRBV7-9	TRBJ2-5	ANGRGQWETQY
TRBV7-8	TRBJ2-7	ASSLAVPRQGNYEQY
TRBV11-2	TRBJ2-6	ASSSRRRGSGANVLT
TRBV29-1	TRBJ1-5	SVPPHHRTSPADSNQPQH
TRBV4-1	TRBJ2-2	ASSPPPGQGTGELF
TRBV30	TRBJ2-1	AWVSGRSRNEQF
TRBV29-1	TRBJ1-5	SVTPGDGPQH
TRBV2	TRBJ1-2	ASRAHSGVEGVGYT
TRBV10-3	TRBJ2-1	AISEQRQPEEEQF
TRBV30	TRBJ1-2	AGPRNRGYGYT
TRBV9	TRBJ2-1	ASSVDPSGRGNEQF
TRBV7-7	TRBJ1-2	ASSPLGQGEFGYT
TRBV11-3	TRBJ2-1	ASSFLEDNEQF
TRBV28	TRBJ2-1	ASTIGQGAYNEQF
TRBV5-1	TRBJ2-3	ASSLDRMWDTQY
TRBV29-1	TRBJ1-4	SGRRGHSEKLF
TRBV14	TRBJ1-2	ASSQWTDYGYT
TRBV7-3	TRBJ2-1	ASSARRGDEQF
TRBV30	TRBJ2-7	AWRIRDRGHREGTYEQY
TRBV7-2	TRBJ2-3	ASSLIAGGADTQY
TRBV18	TRBJ2-1	ASSPRTSGSYNEQF
TRBV29-1	TRBJ1-1	SVEGGLGDTEAF
TRBV5-1	TRBJ2-1	ASSFSGNEQF
TRBV19	TRBJ1-1	ASSKRGGEAF
TRBV27	TRBJ2-5	ASSPPTGGEETQY
TRBV4-1	TRBJ1-3	ASSQGRQGPSSGNTIY
TRBV15	TRBJ2-1	ATSRDRGAYTTYNEQF
TRBV15	TRBJ2-1	ATSGQGFGPNNEQF
TRBV7-2	TRBJ2-1	ASSFLAGRNEQF
TRBV18	TRBJ1-1	ASSPPKPGSPEAF
TRBV5-1	TRBJ2-6	ASSTTASGANVLT
TRBV30	TRBJ2-7	AWREDSPYEQY
TRBV4-1	TRBJ2-4	ASSQDRRAAWDIQY
TRBV6-1	TRBJ2-7	ASREVDYEQY
TRBV4-2	TRBJ2-1	ASSQEGLANEQF